The present entry profiles one T cell receptor (beta chain) with its context. Its antigen is currently unknown. CDR3 length: 12 amino acids. V was trimmed by 6 bases and J by 2 bases, leaving 8 bases between them. The sequenced template was RNA, covering the TCR beta CDR3 region. Second-round multiplex PCR came after a first-round RT-PCR that employed HTBI primers. TCRdb reprocessed the multiplex PCR reads with MiXCR, giving one entry per CDR3 protein. The table lists around 670,000 distinct CDR3 sequences, roughly two fifths of them singletons. The data belong to a study of Graves' ophthalmopathy and Graves' hyperthyroidism. Overall study findings and caveats: Sensitivity reached 85% to 90% and specificity roughly 76% for a 13-signature model separating ophthalmopathy from stable hyperthyroidism.

This sequence was found in an adult man with Graves' ophthalmopathy. The chain has TRBV12-3 or TRBV12-4 and TRBJ2-7; no definite D call. Material: peripheral blood. As DNA, the CDR3 is TGTGCCAGCAGCTGGGCCGCCTACGAGCAGTACTTC. Translating gives CASSWAAYEQYF.